What follows is one T cell receptor beta chain and its context. This CDR3 region has 12 residues. These data belong to a study of control samples from healthy donors and cancer patients. Data came from immunoSEQ multiplex PCR; TCRdb stores just in-frame clones and leaves some out. The table includes approximately 44,000 clones, 70% to 75% detected once. The clonotype originates from a male donor with melanoma. This chain uses TRBV12-2 with TRBJ2-1. TRBV12-2 counts as a pseudogene. Input material: formalin-fixed, paraffin-embedded tissue. The CDR3 loop reads CASRSYPNEQFF. CDR3 bases: TGTGCAAGTCGCTCATATCCCAATGAGCAGTTCTTC.